The sequence of this TCR beta chain was determined in a study of regulatory T cells in long-lasting Graves disease. The CDR3 has 16 residues. Germline V gives CDR1 SGHRS, CDR2 YFSETQ. V shed 1 base and J 2 bases; nucleotides not matched to a gene: 7. A word on this clonotype: Its antigen remains unknown.

Arm-PCR of CDR3 regions with iRepertoire HTBI primers generated TCR beta libraries. One entry per CDR3 protein, called by TCRdb with MiXCR from the multiplex PCR reads. The table has 650,000 to 700,000 distinct CDR3 sequences, 25% to 35% seen once; the top ten hold 40% to 50%. Time point: persistent/refractory GD, antithyroid drugs over 5 years with positive TRAb. Construction of the TCR library relied on RNA isolated from PBMCs. It was an endocrinology department in Xi'an, China, that provided the patients. The study's findings and limits: Patients with persistent disease shared 2,900 or so public clonotypes, outpacing the roughly 1,000 shared by new patients.

This sequence was found in a female donor with Graves disease. V is TRBV5-1 and J is TRBJ2-7; 9 nucleotides agree with TRBD2. The sample was peripheral blood mononuclear cells (PBMCs), taken when the disease was refractory, from a patient treated with antithyroid drugs. The CDR3: CASSLFGLAGTYEQYF. The CDR3 coding sequence is TGCGCCAGCAGCTTGTTCGGGCTAGCGGGAACCTACGAGCAGTACTTC.